The clone carrying this T cell receptor (beta chain) was found once. Its antigen is currently unknown. Both iRepertoire HTBI primers and Arm-PCR of CDR3 regions were used to build the TCR beta libraries. TCRdb processed the multiplex PCR reads anew with MiXCR; each CDR3 protein has one entry. The sample has hundreds of thousands of distinct CDR3 sequences, over 15% seen once. The data derive from a study of regulatory T cells in long-lasting Graves disease. General study results and limits: Accuracy may have been reduced by the small sample size. Repertoires from persistent disease leaned toward TRBV28, TRBJ1-2 and TRBJ2-5. Newly diagnosed Graves' patients had higher TCR diversity than persistent ones.

Trimming took 1 base from V and 1 from J, leaving 10 bases between them. The CDR3 consists of 14 residues. CDR1 is DFQATT, CDR2 SNEGSKA, per germline (reference sequence). As to time point: newly diagnosed GD, antithyroid drugs for less than 3 months. The authors made the TCR library using RNA they extracted from PBMCs. The sample was also reused in another study, on T cells in Graves' hyperthyroidism and ophthalmopathy. From that report: Patients were excluded because of uncontrolled infection, other autoimmune disease, pregnancy or lactation.

Material: peripheral blood mononuclear cells (PBMCs), obtained at new diagnosis, from a patient treated with antithyroid drugs. The origin of this receptor is a man aged 35-49 years with Graves disease. This chain links TRBV20-1 with TRBJ2-5, with D hard to call. The CDR3 bases are TGCAGTGCTAGAGTCCCCTCAACCCAAGAGACCCAGTACTTC. Encoded protein: CSARVPSTQETQYF.